This T cell receptor beta chain was profiled in a study of breast tumors, draining lymph nodes, adjacent tissues. The study's findings and limits: Data fit most tumor T cells coming from lymph node, expanding in tumor. Tumor and nontumor repertoires were significantly more similar in luminal-like than in basal-like breast cancer. Tumor TCR diversity was below lymph nodes but above nontumor tissue. The lymph node origin of tumor T cells was framed as consistent with a hypothesis, not demonstrated.

One entry per CDR3 protein results from TCRdb running MiXCR on the multiplex PCR reads. The table shows over 200,000 distinct CDR3 sequences, with roughly a third occurring only once. The lymph nodes were axillary draining lymph nodes from breast cancer patients. This clonotype was found a few times. Its antigen is unknown. V was shortened by 4 bases and J by 3 bases, with 8 bases between the two germline ends. There are 13 residues in the CDR3. Per the germline V gene, CDR1 is MNHNY and CDR2 is SVGAGI (reference sequence). This chain connects TRBV6-6 to TRBJ2-3; D is unresolved. This clonotype originated in a female donor with breast cancer. Some clones in this sample may be carry-over from other donors' samples. The sample taken for sequencing was axillary lymph node tissue. CDR3 amino acids: CASSSTGTDTQYF. As DNA, the CDR3 is TGTGCCAGCAGTTCCACCGGGACAGATACGCAGTATTTT.